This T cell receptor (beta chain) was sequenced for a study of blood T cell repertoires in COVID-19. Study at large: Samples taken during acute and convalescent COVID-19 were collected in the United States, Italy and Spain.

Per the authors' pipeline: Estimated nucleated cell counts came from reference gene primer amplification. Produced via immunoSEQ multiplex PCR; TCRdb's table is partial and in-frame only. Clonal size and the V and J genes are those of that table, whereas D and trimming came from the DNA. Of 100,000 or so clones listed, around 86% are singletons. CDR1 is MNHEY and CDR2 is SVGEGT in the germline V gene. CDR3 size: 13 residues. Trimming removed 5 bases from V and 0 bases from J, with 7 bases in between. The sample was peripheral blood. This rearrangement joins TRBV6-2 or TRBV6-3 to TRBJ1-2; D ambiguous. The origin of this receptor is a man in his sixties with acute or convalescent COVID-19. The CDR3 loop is CASSQVANYGYTF. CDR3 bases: TGTGCCAGCAGTCAAGTAGCTAACTATGGCTACACCTTC.